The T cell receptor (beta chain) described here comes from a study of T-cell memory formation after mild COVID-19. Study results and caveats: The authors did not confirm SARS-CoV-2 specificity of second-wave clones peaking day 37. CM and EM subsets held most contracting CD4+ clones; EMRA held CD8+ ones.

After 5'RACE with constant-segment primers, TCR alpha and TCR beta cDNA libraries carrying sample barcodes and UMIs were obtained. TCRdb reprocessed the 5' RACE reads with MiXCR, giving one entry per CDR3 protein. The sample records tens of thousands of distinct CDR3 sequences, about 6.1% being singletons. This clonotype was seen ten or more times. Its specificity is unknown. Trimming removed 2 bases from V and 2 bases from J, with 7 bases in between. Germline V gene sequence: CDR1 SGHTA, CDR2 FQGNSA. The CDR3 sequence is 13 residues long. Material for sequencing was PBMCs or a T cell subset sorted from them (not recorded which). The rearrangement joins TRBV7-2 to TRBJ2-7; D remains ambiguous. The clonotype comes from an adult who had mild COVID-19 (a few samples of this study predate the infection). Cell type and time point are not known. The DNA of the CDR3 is TGTGCCAGCAGCTTAAACCCCGCCTACGAGCAGTACTTC. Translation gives CASSLNPAYEQYF.